This T cell receptor (beta chain) originates from a study of T cell responses to AZD1222 COVID-19 vaccine. Concerning this clone itself: Its antigen is not known.

Study findings and constraints: The sample set comprised mostly white British donors with more females, and clonal diversity was possibly underestimated.

The method was immunoSEQ multiplex PCR; TCRdb's version includes in-frame clones alone and lacks a portion of them. The sample includes around 120,000 clones, more than 75% seen only once; the top ten take about 7.4%. The sequencing here drew on peripheral blood, taken on day 0 of AZD1222 vaccination. This clonotype originated in an adult in good health.

The chain's CDR3 is CASSARASGSPVGSYEQYF. CDR3 coding DNA: TGTGCCAGCAGTGCGCGGGCTAGCGGATCCCCTGTAGGTTCCTACGAGCAGTACTTC. This sequence joins TRBV21-1 and TRBJ2-7; TRBD2 reflects the table's D call only, with no check against the DNA. TRBV21-1 is flagged as a pseudogene. The CDR3 runs 19 residues.